A single sample gave rise to the 31 T cell receptor beta chains below, sequenced in a study of Ad26.COV2.S vaccination and SARS-CoV-2 variants. Treatment in this sample: roughly 19 received Ad26.COV2.S at low or high dose, single or two shots; about five received placebo; per-sample allocation not given. At day 63 after the first vaccine or placebo injection, samples were drawn. Data came from immunoSEQ multiplex PCR; TCRdb stores just in-frame clones and leaves some out. The sample consists of more than 400,000 clones, roughly 88% of them appearing once. The specimen comprised peripheral blood, sampled in a trial of Ad26.COV2.S vaccine versus placebo. The receptors shown here come from a person aged 18-65 years who received the Ad26.COV2.S COVID-19 vaccine or a placebo.

The chain carries TRBV28 and TRBJ2-4; the D is unclear. V was pared by 8 bases and J by 1 base, with 15 bases between. The CDR3 covers 15 residues. In germline, CDR1 is MDHEN, CDR2 SYDVKM. CDR3 protein: CASLGERGAKNIQYF. CDR3 nucleotide sequence: TGTGCCAGCCTGGGTGAGAGAGGCGCCAAAAACATTCAGTACTTC.

This clone turned up a few times. The chain has TRBV5-1 and TRBJ2-7; the D gene is possibly TRBD2 (7 bases). In germline, CDR1 is SGHRS, CDR2 YFSETQ. CDR3 size: 14 residues. Deletions cut 3 bases from V and 0 bases from J, with 10 bases between. CDR3 protein: CASSWAGASYEQYF. The CDR3 DNA reads TGCGCCAGCAGCTGGGCGGGGGCCTCCTACGAGCAGTACTTC. The full variable domain, rest sourced from reference TRBV5-1 and TRBJ2-7, is KAGVTQTPRYLIKTRGQQVTLSCSPISGHRSVSWYQQTPGQGLQFLFEYFSETQRNKGNFPGRFSGRQFSNSRSEMNVSTLELGDSALYLCASSWAGASYEQYFGPGTRLTVT.

This chain connects TRBV13 to TRBJ2-7; the D gene is possibly TRBD1 (5 bases). The germline V and J ends were trimmed by 4 bases and 1 base, with 14 bases remaining between them. Germline V lookup: CDR1 PRHDT, CDR2 FYEKMQ (reference sequence). The CDR3 extends over 15 amino acids. CDR3 bases: TGTGCCAGCAGCTCCACAAGGGGCAGGTCCTACGAGCAGTACTTC. It translates to CASSSTRGRSYEQYF.

This clone was seen a few times. The chain links TRBV4-2 to TRBJ2-5, with D possibly being TRBD2 (5 bases). The CDR3 has 13 residues. Germline values: CDR1 LGHNA, CDR2 YNFKEQ. Between the trimmed V and J ends, which lost 1 base and 7 bases, there was a span of 10 bases. The CDR3 nucleotides read TGTGCCAGCAGCCAAGTGACTGAGGGGACCCAGTACTTC. It codes for CASSQVTEGTQYF.

This chain joins TRBV7-9 and TRBJ2-7, with 7 nucleotides matching TRBD1. The V segment lost 5 bases and the J segment 1 base; nucleotides outside the gene matches: 11. Germline loops: CDR1 SEHNR, CDR2 FQNEAQ (reference sequence). The CDR3 runs to 16 residues. CDR3 amino acids: CASSPRYRDSSYEQYF. In nucleotides, the CDR3 is TGTGCCAGCAGCCCACGATACCGGGACAGTTCCTACGAGCAGTACTTC.

This clone was seen a handful of times. CDR3 coding DNA: TGTGCCAGCAGTATAGACAGGGCCCGATACGAGCAGTACTTC. Translating it yields CASSIDRARYEQYF. The chain has TRBV6-5 and TRBJ2-7, with 7 bases matching TRBD1. The CDR3 is made up of 14 amino acids. The V and J ends lost 5 bases and 4 bases, in that order; junction bases with no gene match: 8. CDR1 is MNHEY and CDR2 is SVGAGI in the germline V gene.

This clone was seen only a few times. The chain recombines TRBV7-2 with TRBJ2-1, with 7 bases matching TRBD2. V lost 2 bases and J lost 2; bases outside the gene matches: 6. CDR3 length: 16 residues. CDR1 and CDR2 (germline): SGHTA, FQGNSA. The CDR3 coding sequence is TGTGCCAGCAGCTTAAACCCTAGCGGCACCTACAATGAGCAGTTCTTC. Protein sequence: CASSLNPSGTYNEQFF.

This clone was counted a single time. The J gene is TRBJ2-7, the V gene TRBV6-6; 10 positions agree with TRBD2. V was pared by 4 bases and J by 5 bases, with 8 bases of the junction left unmatched. CDR1 and CDR2 from the germline V gene are MNHNY and SVGAGI (reference sequence). The CDR3 extends over 15 amino acids. CDR3 protein: CASSSSSGSPHEQYF. The CDR3 DNA reads as TGTGCCAGCAGTTCTTCTAGCGGGAGTCCCCACGAGCAGTACTTC.

The chain combines TRBV18 with TRBJ2-7; 8 nucleotides line up with TRBD1. The CDR3 has 15 amino acids. V shed 1 base, J shed 2 bases, and the junction held 4 bases outside the gene matches. The germline gives CDR1 KGHSH, CDR2 LQKENI. As DNA, the CDR3 is TGTGCCAGCTCACCACTAGGACAGGGACCCTACGAGCAGTACTTC. Translating it yields CASSPLGQGPYEQYF.

The chain joins TRBV10-1 to TRBJ1-6, with 9 bases lining up with TRBD1. Per the germline V gene, CDR1 is WNHNN and CDR2 is SYGVQD (reference sequence). The CDR3 sequence is 13 residues long. The DNA for the CDR3 is TGCGGTGACGTGGGACAGGGAAATTCACCCCTCCACTTT. It codes for CGDVGQGNSPLHF.

The chain joins TRBV5-4 to TRBJ2-3; D perhaps matches TRBD2 (6 bases). Germline V gene data show CDR1 as SGHNT and CDR2 as YYREEE (reference sequence). The CDR3 runs to 15 residues. Trimming left V 1 base short and J 2 bases short, with 11 bases between. The CDR3 loop reads CASSLKGGSTDTQYF. CDR3 DNA sequence: TGTGCCAGCAGCTTGAAGGGAGGATCCACAGATACGCAGTATTTT.

The chain couples TRBV21-1 to TRBJ2-7; no DNA check was done on the table's D call, TRBD1. TRBV21-1 is annotated as a pseudogene. CDR3 size: 16 residues. The CDR3 DNA is TGTGCCAGCTTAGACAGCTCCTTGGCCTCCTCCTACGAGCAGTACTTC. Protein: CASLDSSLASSYEQYF.

The rearrangement links TRBV29-1 to TRBJ1-1; 7 bases are shared with TRBD1. This CDR3 comprises 13 residues. J lost 1 base, V lost 4 bases, and 3 bases had no gene match. The germline CDR1 and CDR2 sequences are SQVTM and ANQGSEA. The chain's CDR3 is CSVARGQNTEAFF. The DNA of the CDR3 is TGCAGCGTTGCGAGGGGGCAGAACACTGAAGCTTTCTTT.

DNA for the CDR3: TGCGCCAGCAGCGAAGCAGCGGGAGGGTCGGGCACCGGGGAGCTGTTTTTT. Protein sequence: CASSEAAGGSGTGELFF. The V gene is TRBV4-3, the J gene TRBJ2-2; 10 nucleotides align to TRBD2. Germline CDR1 LGHNA, CDR2 YSLEER. Trimming removed 5 bases from V and 4 bases from J; junction bases left unmatched: 10. This CDR3 comprises 17 residues.

The gene calls are TRBV3-1 (or the pseudogene TRBV3-2) and TRBJ2-3; 8 bases agree with TRBD2. In germline, CDR1 is LGHDT, CDR2 YNNKEL (reference sequence). J gave up 2 bases and V 2 bases, and 3 bases lay outside the gene matches. There are 15 residues in the CDR3. CDR3 residues: CASSQRTSPTDTQYF. CDR3 DNA sequence: TGTGCCAGCAGCCAAAGGACTAGCCCCACAGATACGCAGTATTTT.

The rearrangement uses TRBV6-7 and TRBJ2-1, with 8 bases aligning to TRBD2. TRBV6-7 is an open reading frame whose function is uncertain. Germline trimming cut 2 bases from V and 0 bases from J; bases unmatched to any gene: 9. The CDR3 runs 18 residues. The CDR3 reads CASSYTPSGRVSYNEQFF. In nucleotides, the CDR3 is TGTGCCAGCAGTTACACCCCTTCCGGGAGGGTCTCCTACAATGAGCAGTTCTTC.

The chain couples TRBV10-3 to TRBJ2-7; 9 bases agree with TRBD2. Trimming at V came to 8 bases and at J to 5 bases, leaving 7 bases not matched to a gene. The CDR3 consists of 13 residues. Germline-derived CDR1 and CDR2 are ENHRY and SYGVKD. DNA for the CDR3: TGTGCCATCTGGGATAGCGGGAGCCACGAGCAGTACTTC. Its translation: CAIWDSGSHEQYF.

This clone was seen just once. This chain links TRBV5-1 with TRBJ2-5, with no clear D. Trimming removed 0 bases at V and 2 bases at J, with 11 bases between. Germline V gene lookup returns CDR1 SGHRS and CDR2 YFSETQ. This CDR3 has 15 amino acids. The DNA for the CDR3 is TGCGCCAGCAGCTTGGATGTGGGTTCACAAGAGACCCAGTACTTC. This encodes CASSLDVGSQETQYF. The entire variable domain, with the rest obtained from reference TRBV5-1 and TRBJ2-5, is as follows: KAGVTQTPRYLIKTRGQQVTLSCSPISGHRSVSWYQQTPGQGLQFLFEYFSETQRNKGNFPGRFSGRQFSNSRSEMNVSTLELGDSALYLCASSLDVGSQETQYFGPGTRLLVL.

The rearrangement joins TRBV20-1 to TRBJ2-7; D uncertain. This CDR3 has 11 amino acids. V shed 4 bases and J shed 5 bases, with 9 bases lying between them. From germline, CDR1 is DFQATT and CDR2 SNEGSKA (reference sequence). The CDR3 loop reads CSAKDGDEQYF. In DNA form, the CDR3 reads TGCAGTGCTAAGGACGGAGACGAGCAGTACTTC.

The CDR3: CASSSHLGLAGTGELFF. The CDR3 DNA reads TGTGCCAGCAGCTCCCACCTGGGGCTAGCGGGCACCGGGGAGCTGTTTTTT. V usage is TRBV7-3 and J usage is TRBJ2-2, with 8 bases identical to TRBD2. V dropped 4 bases and J dropped 4; count of bases not matched to a gene: 11. The V gene's germline CDR1 is SGHTA and CDR2 FQGTGA. The CDR3 spans 17 residues.

The chain carries TRBV5-1 and TRBJ2-5; D not certain. CDR1 is SGHRS and CDR2 is YFSETQ in the germline V gene. V dropped 0 bases and J dropped 1 base, with 7 bases sitting between them. The CDR3 has 14 residues. The chain's CDR3 is CASSLAGPQETQYF. As DNA, the CDR3 is TGCGCCAGCAGCTTGGCCGGCCCCCAAGAGACCCAGTACTTC.

CDR3 residues: CASSPGQGVTQYF. In nucleotides, the CDR3 is TGTGCCAGCAGCCCGGGACAGGGGGTGACCCAGTACTTC. The gene calls are TRBV7-2 and TRBJ2-5; 11 bases agree with TRBD1. The V and J ends lost 5 bases and 7 bases, in that order; junction bases with no gene match: 3. The germline V gene encodes CDR1 SGHTA and CDR2 FQGNSA. CDR3 length: 13 residues.

The V and J genes are TRBV9 and TRBJ2-5; D gene unclear. The CDR3 runs to 15 residues. The germline CDR1 and CDR2 sequences are SGDLS and YYNGEE. Trimming removed 4 bases at V and 1 base at J, with 14 bases between. The CDR3: CASSSFGKPQETQYF. The CDR3 nucleotides read TGTGCCAGCAGCTCCTTCGGCAAGCCCCAAGAGACCCAGTACTTC.

This chain uses TRBV11-2 with TRBJ2-7, with a possible D match to TRBD2 (5 bases). Trimming removed 1 base from V and 6 bases from J, with 10 bases in between. CDR1 and CDR2 from the germline V gene are SGHAT and FQNNGV. This CDR3 spans 13 amino acids. The CDR3 loop reads CASSLVGGLEQYF. Here the CDR3 DNA reads TGTGCCAGCAGCTTAGTAGGCGGGCTCGAGCAGTACTTC.

The V and J genes are TRBV28 and TRBJ2-7; perhaps TRBD1 as D (6 bases). This CDR3 region has 12 residues. Germline V CDR1 and CDR2: MDHEN, SYDVKM. Trimming took off 3 bases at V and 7 bases at J, with 10 bases between the two ends. In nucleotides, the CDR3 is TGTGCCAGCAGTTTGGGGGACACAGAGCAGTACTTC. Translation gives CASSLGDTEQYF. Drawing the rest from reference TRBV28 and TRBJ2-7, the complete variable domain is DVKVTQSSRYLVKRTGEKVFLECVQDMDHENMFWYRQDPGLGLRLIYFSYDVKMKEKGDIPEGYSVSREKKERFSLILESASTNQTSMYLCASSLGDTEQYFGPGTRLTVT.

The chain links TRBV6-5 to TRBJ2-5; no firm D call. The ends were cut back, 4 bases at V and 1 base at J, with 13 bases in the middle. Germline values: CDR1 MNHEY, CDR2 SVGAGI. The CDR3 runs 15 residues. The CDR3 here is CASSLGGVPQETQYF. CDR3 coding DNA: TGTGCCAGCAGTTTAGGTGGGGTTCCCCAAGAGACCCAGTACTTC.

This chain connects TRBV7-8 to TRBJ2-2; D uncertain. The germline V gene has CDR1 SGHVS and CDR2 FQNEAQ. The V gene lost 2 bases and the J gene lost 2 bases, with 6 bases spanning the gap. This CDR3 has 14 amino acids. CDR3: CASSLIVNTGELFF. In nucleotides, the CDR3 is TGTGCCAGCAGCTTAATAGTAAACACCGGGGAGCTGTTTTTT. The full variable domain, completed using reference TRBV7-8 and TRBJ2-2, is GAGVSQSPRYKVAKRGQDVALRCDPISGHVSLFWYQQALGQGPEFLTYFQNEAQLDKSGLPSDRFFAERPEGSVSTLKIQRTQQEDSAVYLCASSLIVNTGELFFGEGSRLTVL.

The genes are TRBV28 and TRBJ1-6; TRBD1 agrees at 9 bases. This CDR3 has 14 amino acids. The V and J ends lost 2 bases and 10 bases, in that order; junction bases with no gene match: 3. CDR1 and CDR2 (germline): MDHEN, SYDVKM. The CDR3 DNA reads as TGTGCCAGCAGTTTAGGGGACAGGGAATCACCCCTCCACTTT. Protein sequence: CASSLGDRESPLHF.

The chain uses TRBV2 and TRBJ2-3, with TRBD1 identical over 8 bases. This CDR3 is built from 15 residues. Trimming took 5 bases from V and 0 from J; bases not matched to a gene: 4. Germline assignment: CDR1 SNHLY and CDR2 FYNNEI. CDR3: CASSRDRTSTDTQYF. The CDR3 coding sequence is TGTGCCAGCAGTAGGGACAGGACTAGCACAGATACGCAGTATTTT.

V usage is TRBV6-5 and J usage is TRBJ2-7, with 11 bases fitting TRBD1. The germline CDR1 and CDR2 sequences are MNHEY and SVGAGI. The CDR3 loop spans 14 amino acids. Germline trimming cut 6 bases from V and 3 bases from J; bases unmatched to any gene: 4. The CDR3 loop reads CASSSDRGLYEQYF. CDR3 DNA: TGTGCCAGCAGCTCGGACAGGGGGCTCTACGAGCAGTACTTC.

The J gene is TRBJ2-7, the V gene TRBV28, with 9 bases aligning to TRBD2. J gave up 8 bases and V 2 bases, and 7 bases lay outside the gene matches. The CDR3 has 14 amino acids. CDR1 and CDR2 from the germline V gene are MDHEN and SYDVKM. The CDR3 here is CASSLTGLALQQYF. CDR3 sequence (DNA): TGTGCCAGCAGTTTAACGGGACTAGCCCTCCAGCAGTACTTC. The complete variable domain, with remaining parts taken from reference TRBV28 and TRBJ2-7, reads DVKVTQSSRYLVKRTGEKVFLECVQDMDHENMFWYRQDPGLGLRLIYFSYDVKMKEKGDIPEGYSVSREKKERFSLILESASTNQTSMYLCASSLTGLALQQYFGPGTRLTVT.